What follows are 14 T cell receptor beta chains derived from one specimen sequenced in a study of T cells in Graves' hyperthyroidism and ophthalmopathy. Amplification yielded TCR beta CDR3 regions, with RNA transcripts as the source. The primer set for the first-round RT-PCR of the TCR CDR3 was HTBI. TCRdb processed the multiplex PCR reads anew with MiXCR; each CDR3 protein has one entry. The sample shows about half a million distinct CDR3 sequences, approximately 23% of them seen only once. The specimen sequenced was blood. Receptors were obtained from a woman in her 70s with Graves' ophthalmopathy.

V and J are TRBV7-8 and TRBJ1-2; possible D gene TRBD1, 5 bases. The germline V and J ends were trimmed by 3 bases and 7 bases, with 12 bases remaining between them. CDR1 is SGHVS and CDR2 is FQNEAQ in the germline V gene. This CDR3 spans 13 amino acids. The CDR3 sequence is CASSFQGIGGYTF. Written as DNA, the CDR3 is TGTGCCAGCAGCTTCCAGGGTATCGGTGGCTACACCTTC.

This sequence joins TRBV6-5 and TRBJ2-1; the D is unclear. The length of the CDR3 is 13 residues. Looked up from germline, CDR1 is MNHEY and CDR2 is SVGAGI. V lost 0 bases and J 9 bases, leaving 9 bases between the germline ends. CDR3: CASSYSTPPEQFF. The CDR3 DNA sequence: TGTGCCAGCAGTTACTCGACACCCCCTGAGCAGTTCTTC.

There are many counts of this clonotype. The rearrangement joins TRBV7-9 to TRBJ2-7, with D possibly being TRBD2 (5 bases). CDR3 length equals 14 residues. Germline assignment: CDR1 SEHNR and CDR2 FQNEAQ (reference sequence). Between the trimmed V and J ends, which lost 1 base and 1 base, there was a span of 8 bases. CDR3 region: CASSLGGYSYEQYF. CDR3 coding DNA: TGTGCCAGCAGCTTAGGCGGGTATTCCTACGAGCAGTACTTC.

Worth noting for this clonotype: This may be a read error: a much more frequent sequence differs by one nucleotide. The V call is TRBV2, the J call TRBJ2-2, with D possibly being TRBD1 or TRBD2 (5 bases each). The V end was cut by 7 bases, the J end by 5 bases, with 11 bases between. CDR1 and CDR2 (germline): SNHLY, FYNNEI. CDR3 size: 13 residues. The CDR3 nucleotides read TGTGCCAGCATTAGGGACCCAACCGGGGAGCTGTTTTTT. This gives the protein CASIRDPTGELFF.

Worth noting for this clonotype: One junction end disagrees with the germline gene, perhaps due to a read error. The gene calls are TRBV6-2 or TRBV6-3 and TRBJ1-1; 8 positions match TRBD1. Germline CDR1 and CDR2: MNHEY and SVGEGT. The CDR3 extends over 13 amino acids. Here the CDR3 reads CAGSSGQGAEAFF. DNA for the CDR3: TGTGCCGGCAGTTCCGGACAGGGCGCTGAAGCTTTCTTT.

The chain is built from TRBV29-1 and TRBJ2-5, with 8 bases aligning to TRBD2. CDR1 and CDR2 from the germline V gene are SQVTM and ANQGSEA. This CDR3 spans 12 amino acids. The junction had 5 bases not matched to a gene; V was cut back by 7 bases and J by 4 bases. DNA of the CDR3: TGCAGCGCCTGGCTAGCGGGAGAGACCCAGTACTTC. This codes for CSAWLAGETQYF.

This clonotype appeared a few times. The V call is TRBV20-1, the J call TRBJ1-5; tentatively, D is TRBD1 (5 bases). The CDR3 consists of 13 residues. V gave up 5 bases and J gave up 3 bases, with 11 bases separating them. Germline V gives CDR1 DFQATT, CDR2 SNEGSKA (reference sequence). This CDR3 is CSAEGPSNQPQHF. CDR3 nucleotides: TGCAGTGCTGAGGGGCCCTCCAATCAGCCCCAGCATTTT.

At least ten counts were recorded for this clonotype. V is TRBV28 and J is TRBJ1-3; TRBD1 agrees at 8 bases. V lost 7 bases and J lost 9; bases outside the gene matches: 11. The CDR3 length is 14 residues. The germline CDR1 and CDR2 sequences are MDHEN and SYDVKM. CDR3 amino acids: CASIAGQAWGTIYF. In nucleotides, the CDR3 is TGTGCCAGCATCGCGGGACAGGCATGGGGCACCATATATTTT. Based on the CDR3 plus reference TRBV28 and TRBJ1-3, the full variable domain is DVKVTQSSRYLVKRTGEKVFLECVQDMDHENMFWYRQDPGLGLRLIYFSYDVKMKEKGDIPEGYSVSREKKERFSLILESASTNQTSMYLCASIAGQAWGTIYFGEGSWLTVV.

This clonotype showed up many times. The chain employs TRBV11-2 and TRBJ2-7, with a possible D match to TRBD1 (5 bases). The CDR3 loop spans 14 amino acids. Germline V gene data show CDR1 as SGHAT and CDR2 as FQNNGV. With 0 bases removed from V and 2 bases from J, the gap between germline ends came to 8 bases. This CDR3 reads CASSLDRQTYEQYF. The DNA of the CDR3 is TGTGCCAGCAGCTTAGACCGACAGACCTACGAGCAGTACTTC.

This clonotype was observed many times. The chain links TRBV28 to TRBJ1-5; possibly TRBD1 for D (5 bases). Germline CDR1 is MDHEN and CDR2 is SYDVKM. There are 14 residues in the CDR3. Trimming stripped 3 bases from V and 5 bases from J, with 11 bases between. CDR3 coding DNA: TGTGCCAGCAGTTTGCAGGGTCGCGATCAGCCCCAGCATTTT. Its translation: CASSLQGRDQPQHF.

This clonotype was seen more than once but under ten times. This rearrangement joins TRBV20-1 to TRBJ1-2; 7 bases agree with TRBD1. Germline V lookup: CDR1 DFQATT, CDR2 SNEGSKA (reference sequence). J lost 12 bases, V lost 5 bases, and 6 bases had no gene match. The CDR3 extends over 10 amino acids. CDR3 nucleotides: TGCAGTGCTCGCCGGGACAGTGACACCTTC. The encoded protein is CSARRDSDTF.

V gene TRBV19 combines with J gene TRBJ2-2, with 10 bases matching TRBD1. Looked up from germline, CDR1 is LNHDA and CDR2 is SQIVND (reference sequence). Unmatched junction bases numbered 8, after V lost 6 bases and J lost 4 bases. The length of the CDR3 is 16 residues. The CDR3 reads CASRKPGQGFTGELFF. CDR3 DNA: TGTGCCAGTAGGAAACCGGGACAGGGGTTCACCGGGGAGCTGTTTTTT.

The genes are TRBV27 and TRBJ2-3; TRBD2 agrees at 9 bases. The V and J ends lost 7 bases and 5 bases, in that order; junction bases with no gene match: 4. The CDR3 has 13 amino acids. From germline, CDR1 is MNHEY and CDR2 SMNVEV (reference sequence). Here the CDR3 DNA reads TGTGCCAGCACCATAGCGGGAGTAGATACGCAGTATTTT. Amino acid sequence: CASTIAGVDTQYF.

V is TRBV6-5 and J is TRBJ1-2, with unresolved D. The V end was cut by 0 bases, the J end by 3 bases, with 8 bases between. The length of the CDR3 is 14 residues. The germline V gene encodes CDR1 MNHEY and CDR2 SVGAGI. CDR3 sequence reads: CASSYSKPDYGYTF. In DNA form, the CDR3 reads TGTGCCAGCAGTTACTCGAAACCCGACTATGGCTACACCTTC.